Listed below are T cell receptor beta chains from one sample, sequenced in a study of shared clonotypes between healthy human individuals. Clones were sequenced by immunoSEQ multiplex PCR, and TCRdb holds only the in-frame ones, with some missing. The table has around 510,000 clones, about 96% seen once. The specimen sequenced was naive CD4+ T cells sorted from blood. The receptors originated from a woman aged 25 to 39 in good health. CDR3s include the opening cysteine and the closing phenylalanine or tryptophan. D genes are given only for firm matches.

j_call: TRBJ2-3; v_call: TRBV2; d_call: -; cdr3_nt: TGTGCCAGCAGTGCGGGGGCCGGGGCCGTCACAGATACGCAGTATTTT; cdr3_aa: CASSAGAGAVTDTQYF
j_call: TRBJ2-7; v_call: TRBV7-8; d_call: TRBD1; cdr3_nt: TGTGCCAGCAGCTTAGCCTGGACAGGATACACCTACGAGCAGTACTTC; cdr3_aa: CASSLAWTGYTYEQYF
j_call: TRBJ2-7; v_call: TRBV7-6; d_call: -; cdr3_nt: TGTGCCAGCAGCTTAGTGGCCTACGAGCAGTACTTC; cdr3_aa: CASSLVAYEQYF
j_call: TRBJ2-7; v_call: TRBV5-1; d_call: TRBD2; cdr3_nt: TGCGCCAGCAGCTTGGGGACTAGCGGCTCCTACGAGCAGTACTTC; cdr3_aa: CASSLGTSGSYEQYF
j_call: TRBJ2-4; v_call: TRBV2; d_call: TRBD1; cdr3_nt: TGTGCCAGCAGTGAAAATGGACAGGGGAACATTCAGTACTTC; cdr3_aa: CASSENGQGNIQYF
j_call: TRBJ2-7; v_call: TRBV5-1; d_call: TRBD2; cdr3_nt: TGCGCCAGCAGCCTAGGACTAGCGGGGCGAGGCGAGCAGTACTTC; cdr3_aa: CASSLGLAGRGEQYF
j_call: TRBJ1-1; v_call: TRBV19; d_call: TRBD1; cdr3_nt: TGTGCCAGTAGTGCCCCCGGACAGGGAATGACTGAAGCTTTCTTT; cdr3_aa: CASSAPGQGMTEAFF
j_call: TRBJ2-7; v_call: TRBV14; d_call: -; cdr3_nt: TGTGCCAGCAGCCAAGCCGGGACCCACGTAGAGCAGTACTTC; cdr3_aa: CASSQAGTHVEQYF
j_call: TRBJ1-2; v_call: TRBV27; d_call: -; cdr3_nt: TGTGCCAGCAGTTTAGTGGGGCCGATAGCTAACTATGGCTACACCTTC; cdr3_aa: CASSLVGPIANYGYTF
j_call: TRBJ2-1; v_call: TRBV2; d_call: TRBD2; cdr3_nt: TGTGCCAGCAGTGACAACGGACTAGTCTACAATGAGCAGTTCTTC; cdr3_aa: CASSDNGLVYNEQFF
j_call: TRBJ1-5; v_call: TRBV5-8; d_call: -; cdr3_nt: TGTGCCAGCAGCGCGGGCCTCGGGAGCAATCAGCCCCAGCATTTT; cdr3_aa: CASSAGLGSNQPQHF
j_call: TRBJ2-5; v_call: TRBV10-1; d_call: -; cdr3_nt: TGCGCCAGCAGTGAGGCCTTGGAGACCCAGTACTTC; cdr3_aa: CASSEALETQYF
j_call: TRBJ2-7; v_call: TRBV4-1; d_call: -; cdr3_nt: TGCGCCAGCAGCCAGACCCCTGATCCCCGCGAGCAGTACTTC; cdr3_aa: CASSQTPDPREQYF
j_call: TRBJ1-5; v_call: TRBV11-2; d_call: -; cdr3_nt: TGTGCCAGCAGTTCAGGGGAAGGTCAGCCCCAGCATTTT; cdr3_aa: CASSSGEGQPQHF
j_call: TRBJ2-3; v_call: TRBV28; d_call: -; cdr3_nt: TGTGCCAGCAAAACCGGAGGCACAGATACGCAGTATTTT; cdr3_aa: CASKTGGTDTQYF
j_call: TRBJ2-2; v_call: TRBV19; d_call: TRBD1; cdr3_nt: TGTGCCAGTAGTATCCCAGACAGGGGGCTCACCGGGGAGCTGTTTTTT; cdr3_aa: CASSIPDRGLTGELFF
j_call: TRBJ2-1; v_call: TRBV10-3; d_call: -; cdr3_nt: TGTGCCATCAGTGAGAGGCAGGGAGGCTACAATGAGCAGTTCTTC; cdr3_aa: CAISERQGGYNEQFF
j_call: TRBJ1-1; v_call: TRBV6-5; d_call: -; cdr3_nt: TGTGCCAGCAGTTACTCGAGGGCAGGAGTGAACACTGAAGCTTTCTTT; cdr3_aa: CASSYSRAGVNTEAFF
j_call: TRBJ2-5; v_call: TRBV7-8; d_call: -; cdr3_nt: TGTGCCAGCAGCCCCCGTAGACTACCCCGGGGGGAGACCCAGTACTTC; cdr3_aa: CASSPRRLPRGETQYF
j_call: TRBJ2-1; v_call: TRBV19; d_call: TRBD2; cdr3_nt: TGTGCCAGTAGTATCTGGCGGGAGACGGTGGTGAATGAGCAGTTCTTC; cdr3_aa: CASSIWRETVVNEQFF
j_call: TRBJ1-1; v_call: TRBV19; d_call: -; cdr3_nt: TGTGCCAGTAGTGTCGCCGGGACATTGAACACTGAAGCTTTCTTT; cdr3_aa: CASSVAGTLNTEAFF
j_call: TRBJ2-1; v_call: TRBV27; d_call: TRBD2; cdr3_nt: TGTGCCAGCAGTCCGCTAGCGGGAGTATACAATGAGCAGTTCTTC; cdr3_aa: CASSPLAGVYNEQFF
j_call: TRBJ2-7; v_call: TRBV18; d_call: TRBD2; cdr3_nt: TGTGCCAGCTTAGCCGGGACTAGCGGTACCTACGAGCAGTACTTC; cdr3_aa: CASLAGTSGTYEQYF
j_call: TRBJ2-1; v_call: TRBV25-1; d_call: -; cdr3_nt: TGTGCCAGCAGTGCCAGCGGTACGGGTTACAATGAGCAGTTCTTC; cdr3_aa: CASSASGTGYNEQFF
j_call: TRBJ2-1; v_call: TRBV9; d_call: TRBD2; cdr3_nt: TGTGCCAGCAGCGCTAGCGGAAACTCCTACAATGAGCAGTTCTTC; cdr3_aa: CASSASGNSYNEQFF
j_call: TRBJ2-1; v_call: TRBV2; d_call: -; cdr3_nt: TGTGCCAGCAGTTATACCGGGACAGAGCAGTTCTTC; cdr3_aa: CASSYTGTEQFF
j_call: TRBJ1-4; v_call: TRBV7-9; d_call: TRBD1; cdr3_nt: TGTGCCAGCAGCGGCCGGGACAGGGCTAATGAAAAACTGTTTTTT; cdr3_aa: CASSGRDRANEKLFF
j_call: TRBJ1-4; v_call: TRBV4-1; d_call: -; cdr3_nt: TGCGCCAGCAGCCAAACGGGGACAATAACTAATGAAAAACTGTTTTTT; cdr3_aa: CASSQTGTITNEKLFF
j_call: TRBJ2-1; v_call: TRBV19; d_call: TRBD2; cdr3_nt: TGTGCCAGTACCCCAGGACTAGCGGGAGGGCTTTGGTTCCACGAGCAGTTCTTC; cdr3_aa: CASTPGLAGGLWFHEQFF
j_call: TRBJ2-5; v_call: TRBV19; d_call: -; cdr3_nt: TGTGCCAGTAGTATAGTGGTCGGTAGGGAGACCCAGTACTTC; cdr3_aa: CASSIVVGRETQYF
j_call: TRBJ2-1; v_call: TRBV11-2; d_call: TRBD2; cdr3_nt: TGTGCCAGCAGCTTACGGGGAGGGTACAATGAGCAGTTCTTC; cdr3_aa: CASSLRGGYNEQFF
j_call: TRBJ2-3; v_call: TRBV15; d_call: -; cdr3_nt: TGTGCCACCAGCAGAGACCGGACGGCAGATACGCAGTATTTT; cdr3_aa: CATSRDRTADTQYF
j_call: TRBJ1-4; v_call: TRBV6-1; d_call: -; cdr3_nt: TGTGCCAGCAGGGAAGGGCACAGCAATAATGAAAAACTGTTTTTT; cdr3_aa: CASREGHSNNEKLFF
j_call: TRBJ1-5; v_call: TRBV29-1; d_call: TRBD1; cdr3_nt: TGCAGCGTTGGGGCAGGGGGAGGCAATCAGCCCCAGCATTTT; cdr3_aa: CSVGAGGGNQPQHF
j_call: TRBJ1-4; v_call: TRBV6-6; d_call: TRBD1; cdr3_nt: TGTGCCAGCAGTACATGGACAGGGGCAACTAATGAAAAACTGTTTTTT; cdr3_aa: CASSTWTGATNEKLFF
j_call: TRBJ2-5; v_call: TRBV6-4; d_call: -; cdr3_nt: TGTGCCAGCAGTGACACCCAGACTTACTTCGGGCAGTACTTC; cdr3_aa: CASSDTQTYFGQYF
j_call: TRBJ1-5; v_call: TRBV19; d_call: TRBD1; cdr3_nt: TGTGCCAGTAGTATAGTTTGGGCACAGGGGGCAAGCAATCAGCCCCAGCATTTT; cdr3_aa: CASSIVWAQGASNQPQHF
j_call: TRBJ1-5; v_call: TRBV28; d_call: -; cdr3_nt: TGTGCCAGCTCTTCTCCACTACAGGGCAATCAGCCCCAGCATTTT; cdr3_aa: CASSSPLQGNQPQHF
j_call: TRBJ2-5; v_call: TRBV5-1; d_call: -; cdr3_nt: TGCGCCAGCAGCTTGAACGCATACCAAGAGACCCAGTACTTC; cdr3_aa: CASSLNAYQETQYF
j_call: TRBJ2-2; v_call: TRBV4-2; d_call: -; cdr3_nt: TGTGCCAGCAGCCCTAACTATAGGGGGGGACCCGGGGAGCTGTTTTTT; cdr3_aa: CASSPNYRGGPGELFF
j_call: TRBJ1-1; v_call: TRBV6-6; d_call: TRBD1; cdr3_nt: TGTGCCAGCAGAAACAGGGGGCCTCTGAACACTGAAGCTTTCTTT; cdr3_aa: CASRNRGPLNTEAFF
j_call: TRBJ2-5; v_call: TRBV30; d_call: TRBD1; cdr3_nt: TGTGCCTGGGCAGACGGGACAGGGGTGGAGACCCAGTACTTC; cdr3_aa: CAWADGTGVETQYF
j_call: TRBJ1-5; v_call: TRBV28; d_call: TRBD1; cdr3_nt: TGTGCCAGCAGCCCGACAGGGGGAACTGGTACGCCCCAGCATTTT; cdr3_aa: CASSPTGGTGTPQHF
j_call: TRBJ2-7; v_call: TRBV28; d_call: TRBD2; cdr3_nt: TGTGCCAGCAGTTCCGAGCGGGAGGGCCGGTCCTACGAGCAGTACTTC; cdr3_aa: CASSSEREGRSYEQYF
j_call: TRBJ2-7; v_call: TRBV18; d_call: -; cdr3_nt: TGTGCCAGCTCACCGGTGACAGAACACTACGAGCAGTACTTC; cdr3_aa: CASSPVTEHYEQYF